The T cell receptor beta chain under discussion was sequenced for a study of blood T cell repertoires in COVID-19. Study at large: Whether acute or convalescent, the COVID-19 samples came from the United States, Italy and Spain.

This clone was counted between two and nine times. Only in-frame clones appear in the TCRdb table, and some are missing; sequencing was by immunoSEQ multiplex PCR. The table lists some 350,000 clones, 90% of them singletons. V was cut by 8 bases and J by 6 bases, with 16 bases left in between. The CDR3 length is 14 residues. CDR1 is KGHSH and CDR2 is LQKENI in the germline V gene. The chain joins TRBV18 to TRBJ2-2; maybe TRBD2 (5 bases). This TCR came from a man between 18 and 29 years old with active or convalescent COVID-19. Source material: peripheral blood. The CDR3 protein is CASTPGGWAGELFF. The CDR3 DNA reads as TGTGCCAGCACCCCCGGCGGGTGGGCCGGGGAGCTGTTTTTT.